The present TCR beta chain was sequenced within a study of cytotoxic CD8 clonotypes in ibrutinib-treated CLL. Study information: Recorded responses included around 25 partial and 2 complete; following median about 68 months, approximately 14 stayed remitted and roughly twelve progressed.

Sequencing was performed with immunoSEQ multiplex PCR; in TCRdb, only in-frame clones are kept and a portion is missing. The data hold some 150,000 clones, with about 78% observed a single time. This CDR3 has 17 amino acids. Trimming at V came to 4 bases and at J to 5 bases, leaving 14 bases not matched to a gene. In germline, CDR1 is SGHRS, CDR2 YFSETQ. Material: PBMCs, obtained after 24 months of ibrutinib treatment. This TCR came from a human donor with chronic lymphocytic leukemia. V usage is TRBV5-1 and J usage is TRBJ2-5, with 10 bases identical to TRBD2. CDR3 DNA: TGCGCCAGCAGCCACTGGGCTAGCGGGGGTATAGCTGAGACCCAGTACTTC. Its translation: CASSHWASGGIAETQYF.